This note documents a single TCR beta chain sequence. The target antigen is unknown. This sample stems from a study of vaccination and CD4 T cells after COVID-19. Whole-study results and caveats: Looking at convalescent patients, a median around 84% of reactive clones were present only post-vaccination.

Indicated treatment: roughly 10-day PBMC culture with coronavirus spike peptide pools or control peptides (ViraFEST assay). Once obtained from cultured CD4+ T cells, the DNA was sequenced using the Oncomine TCR Beta short-read assay. MiXCR, applied by TCRdb to the PCR reads, yields one record per CDR3 protein. Of over 13,000 distinct CDR3 sequences in the sample, approximately 21% were seen once. The CDR3 totals 16 residues. The germline V gene has CDR1 SGHTS and CDR2 YDEGEE. The trim removed 0 bases at V and 0 bases at J, leaving 5 bases unmatched. This receptor was identified in a human donor with COVID-19. The chain has TRBV5-8 and TRBJ1-2; 7 positions agree with TRBD1. Sequences were obtained from cultured CD4+ T cells from blood. CDR3 nucleotide sequence: TGTGCCAGCAGCTTGGGTAGGGGGCCTTCTAACTATGGCTACACCTTC. It yields the protein CASSLGRGPSNYGYTF.